This TCR beta chain was sequenced for a study of blood T cell repertoires in COVID-19. At the level of the study: The samples span acute and convalescent COVID-19 from the United States, Italy and Spain. Sample material is recorded as cDNA or gDNA derived from T cells, B-cell-depleted T cells, or PBMCs.

This table comes from immunoSEQ multiplex PCR, and its TCRdb copy is limited to in-frame clones, with some not included. The sample carries roughly 80,000 clones, approximately 80% recorded once. This clone came up a few times. The same CDR3 arises from other DNA sequences in this sample as well. V was shortened by 4 bases and J by 7 bases, with 12 bases between the two germline ends. This CDR3 has 14 amino acids. Germline lookup yields CDR1 SGHRS and CDR2 YFSETQ. The sample taken for sequencing was peripheral blood. V is TRBV5-1 and J is TRBJ1-6; perhaps TRBD1 as D (5 bases). This TCR derives from a man older than 75 with acute or convalescent COVID-19. CDR3: CASSPGQGNSPLHF. The CDR3 region has the DNA TGCGCCAGCAGCCCAGGGCAGGGAAATTCACCCCTCCACTTT.